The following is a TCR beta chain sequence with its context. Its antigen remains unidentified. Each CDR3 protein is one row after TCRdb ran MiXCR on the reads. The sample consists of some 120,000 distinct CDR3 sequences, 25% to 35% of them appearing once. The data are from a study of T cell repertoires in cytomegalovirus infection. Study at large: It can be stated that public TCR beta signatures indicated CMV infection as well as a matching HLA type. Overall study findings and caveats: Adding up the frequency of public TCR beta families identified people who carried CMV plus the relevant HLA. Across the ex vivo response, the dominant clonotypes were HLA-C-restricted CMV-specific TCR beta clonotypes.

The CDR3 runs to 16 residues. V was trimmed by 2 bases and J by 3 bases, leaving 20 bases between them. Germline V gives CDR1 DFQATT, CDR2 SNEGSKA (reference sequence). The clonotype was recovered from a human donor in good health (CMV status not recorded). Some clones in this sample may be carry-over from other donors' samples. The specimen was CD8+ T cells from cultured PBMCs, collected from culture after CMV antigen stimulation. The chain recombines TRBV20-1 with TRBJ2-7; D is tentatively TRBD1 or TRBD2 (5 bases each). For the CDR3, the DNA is TGCAGTGCTAGACCGCCTACAGGCGGGTGGGGCTACGAGCAGTACTTC. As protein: CSARPPTGGWGYEQYF.